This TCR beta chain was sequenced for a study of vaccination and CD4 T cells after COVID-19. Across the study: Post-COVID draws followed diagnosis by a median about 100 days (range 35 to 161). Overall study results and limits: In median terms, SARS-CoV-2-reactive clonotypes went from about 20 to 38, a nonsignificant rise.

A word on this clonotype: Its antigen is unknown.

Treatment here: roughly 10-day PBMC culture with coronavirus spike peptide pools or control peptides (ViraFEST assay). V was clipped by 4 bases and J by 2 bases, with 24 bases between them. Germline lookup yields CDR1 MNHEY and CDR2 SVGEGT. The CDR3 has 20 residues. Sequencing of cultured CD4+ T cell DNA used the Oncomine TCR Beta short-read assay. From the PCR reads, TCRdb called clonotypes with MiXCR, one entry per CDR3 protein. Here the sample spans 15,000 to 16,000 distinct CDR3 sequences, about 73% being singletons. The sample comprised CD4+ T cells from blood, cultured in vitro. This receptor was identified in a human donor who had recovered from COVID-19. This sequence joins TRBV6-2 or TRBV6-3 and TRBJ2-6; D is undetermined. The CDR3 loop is CASSSTLPVALRPGANVLTF. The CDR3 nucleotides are TGTGCCAGCAGTTCCACCTTACCGGTGGCCTTGAGGCCTGGGGCCAACGTCCTGACTTTC.